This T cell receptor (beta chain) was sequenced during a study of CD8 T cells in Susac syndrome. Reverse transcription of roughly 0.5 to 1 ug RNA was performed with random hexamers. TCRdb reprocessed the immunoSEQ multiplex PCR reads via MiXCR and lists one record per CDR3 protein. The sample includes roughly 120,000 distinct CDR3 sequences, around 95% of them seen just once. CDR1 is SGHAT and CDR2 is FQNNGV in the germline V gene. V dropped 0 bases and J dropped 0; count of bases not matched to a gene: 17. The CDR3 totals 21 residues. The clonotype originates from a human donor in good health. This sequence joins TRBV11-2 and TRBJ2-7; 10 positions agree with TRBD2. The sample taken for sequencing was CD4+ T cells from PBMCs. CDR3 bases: TGTGCCAGCAGCTTAGATGGTGGGGATCCGGGACTAGCGCCCAGCTCCTACGAGCAGTACTTC. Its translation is CASSLDGGDPGLAPSSYEQYF. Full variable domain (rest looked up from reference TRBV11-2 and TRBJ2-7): EAGVAQSPRYKIIEKRQSVAFWCNPISGHATLYWYQQILGQGPKLLIQFQNNGVVDDSQLPKDRFSAERLKGVDSTLKIQPAKLEDSAVYLCASSLDGGDPGLAPSSYEQYFGPGTRLTVT.